Below are 3 T cell receptor beta chains sequenced from a single sample in a study of OX40 agonist ivuxolimab in advanced cancers. Some clones are missing from TCRdb's copy, which holds only in-frame ones; the method was immunoSEQ multiplex PCR. The sample holds 19,000 or so clones, 83% seen once. Sequencing used CD4+ or CD8+ T cells sorted from blood, obtained in a trial of the OX40 agonist ivuxolimab. All receptors come from an adult with an advanced solid tumor such as melanoma, head and neck, liver or kidney cancer.

V and J are TRBV6-5 and TRBJ2-7; no firm D call. The V gene lost 2 bases and the J gene lost 2 bases, with 7 bases spanning the gap. The CDR3 length is 13 residues. Germline CDR1 MNHEY, CDR2 SVGAGI. The CDR3 region is CASSYQPTYEQYF. The CDR3 DNA is TGTGCCAGCAGTTACCAGCCTACCTACGAGCAGTACTTC.

The V gene is TRBV27, the J gene TRBJ1-2; D is unresolved. The germline V gene encodes CDR1 MNHEY and CDR2 SMNVEV (reference sequence). Trimming shortened V by 6 bases and J by 8 bases, and 22 bases separated the two germline ends. The CDR3 contains 15 residues. CDR3 in DNA: TGTGCCAGCAGCCTCTTTGCTGGTGGTTTAGACGGCTACACCTTC. It yields the protein CASSLFAGGLDGYTF.

This sequence joins TRBV14 and TRBJ2-7; tentatively, D is TRBD1 (6 bases). V dropped 2 bases and J dropped 5 bases, with 10 bases sitting between them. The CDR3 is 13 amino acids. Germline V CDR1 and CDR2: SGHDN, FVKESK. The CDR3 region is CASSQLGGDEQYF. The DNA of the CDR3 is TGTGCCAGCAGCCAACTAGGGGGTGACGAGCAGTACTTC.